This T cell receptor beta chain was identified in a study of blood T cell repertoires in COVID-19. TCRdb's copy holds only in-frame clones and misses some; the assay was immunoSEQ multiplex PCR. The sample records 250,000 or so clones, roughly four fifths being singletons. The V gene end was trimmed by 5 bases and the J gene end by 0 bases; junction bases not matched to a gene: 4. CDR1 is MNHEY and CDR2 is SMNVEV in the germline V gene (reference sequence). This CDR3 comprises 16 residues. The chain has TRBV27 and TRBJ1-6; 7 bases map to TRBD1. The specimen sequenced was peripheral blood. This clonotype originated in a man aged 30 to 39 who had recovered from COVID-19. In DNA, the CDR3 is TGTGCCAGCAGTCCAGGGGGTAGCTCCTATAATTCACCCCTCCACTTT. Its translation is CASSPGGSSYNSPLHF.